The present T cell receptor beta chain was sequenced within a study of blood T cells in healthy people across ages. Findings and limits, study-wide: With naive T cell percentage, TCR beta diversity showed a strong correlation.

Germline CDR1 is SGHTA and CDR2 is FQGTGA. V was cut by 5 bases and J by 1 base, with 13 bases left in between. This CDR3 comprises 15 residues. In this sample, this clonotype turned up a few times. What it binds is unknown. The second PCR ran roughly 7 to 12 cycles with a sample-barcoded 5' primer and J-beta primers. TCRdb passed the 5' RACE reads through MiXCR, listing each CDR3 protein once. The table records just over 800,000 distinct CDR3 sequences, approximately 67% of them present only once. The chain couples TRBV7-3 to TRBJ2-3; D possibly corresponds to TRBD2 (5 bases). The receptor comes from a man aged 25-40 years in good health. The sequenced material came from blood. CDR3 protein: CASSTASGGTDTQYF. In nucleotides, the CDR3 is TGTGCCAGCAGCACAGCGTCCGGGGGCACAGATACGCAGTATTTT.